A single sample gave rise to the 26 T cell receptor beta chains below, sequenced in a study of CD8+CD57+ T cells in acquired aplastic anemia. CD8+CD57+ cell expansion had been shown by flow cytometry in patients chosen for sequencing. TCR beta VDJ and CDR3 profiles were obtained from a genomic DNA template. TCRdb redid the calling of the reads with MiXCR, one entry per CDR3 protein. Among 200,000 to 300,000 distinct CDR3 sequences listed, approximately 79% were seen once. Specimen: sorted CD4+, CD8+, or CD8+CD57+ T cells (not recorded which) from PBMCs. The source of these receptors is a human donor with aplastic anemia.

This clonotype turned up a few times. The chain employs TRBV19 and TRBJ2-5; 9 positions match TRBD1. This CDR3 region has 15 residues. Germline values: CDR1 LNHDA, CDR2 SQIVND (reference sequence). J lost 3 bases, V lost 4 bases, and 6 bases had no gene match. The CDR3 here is CASSSKGQGEETQYF. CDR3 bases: TGTGCCAGTAGTAGCAAGGGACAGGGCGAAGAGACCCAGTACTTC.

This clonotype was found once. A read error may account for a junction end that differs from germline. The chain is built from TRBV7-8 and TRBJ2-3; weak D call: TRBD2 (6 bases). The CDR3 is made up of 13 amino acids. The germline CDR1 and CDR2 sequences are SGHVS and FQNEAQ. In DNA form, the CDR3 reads TGTGCCAGCAGCTTCGCGGGAAGAGCCGCTACGCAGTTT. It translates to CASSFAGRAATQF.

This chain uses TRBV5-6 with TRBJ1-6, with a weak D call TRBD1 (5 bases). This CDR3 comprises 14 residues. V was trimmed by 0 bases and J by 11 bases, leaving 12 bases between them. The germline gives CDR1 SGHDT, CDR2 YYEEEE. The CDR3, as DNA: TGTGCCAGCAGCTTGGAGCGGGACGTGGCACCCCTCCACTTT. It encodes CASSLERDVAPLHF.

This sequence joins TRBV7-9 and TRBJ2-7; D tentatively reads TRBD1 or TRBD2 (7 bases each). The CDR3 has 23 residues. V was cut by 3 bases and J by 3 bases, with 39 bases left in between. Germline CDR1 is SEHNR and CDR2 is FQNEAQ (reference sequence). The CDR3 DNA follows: TGTGCCAGCAGCTTTCAAAGAAGCGGGGCTAGCGATGAGGAGGGATCAGGGGGCTACGAGCAGTACTTC. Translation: CASSFQRSGASDEEGSGGYEQYF.

CDR3 residues: CATRGPTDTGELFF. The CDR3 region has the DNA TGTGCCACCCGGGGGCCTACGGACACCGGGGAGCTGTTTTTT. The J gene is TRBJ2-2, the V gene TRBV10-3; the D gene could be TRBD1 or TRBD2 (6 bases each). CDR3 length equals 14 residues. Germline values: CDR1 ENHRY, CDR2 SYGVKD. Trimming took 10 bases from V and 3 from J, leaving 15 bases between them.

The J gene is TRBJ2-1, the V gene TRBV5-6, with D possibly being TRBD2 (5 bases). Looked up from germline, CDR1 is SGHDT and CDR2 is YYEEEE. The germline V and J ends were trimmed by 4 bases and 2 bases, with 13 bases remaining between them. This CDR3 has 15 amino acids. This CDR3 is CASSTGGRAYNEQFF. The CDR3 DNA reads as TGTGCCAGCAGCACGGGTGGGAGAGCCTACAATGAGCAGTTCTTC.

Here the CDR3 reads CASSVAGGRDTQYF. The CDR3 DNA sequence: TGTGCCAGCAGTGTAGCGGGCGGGAGGGATACGCAGTATTTT. The chain carries TRBV7-8 and TRBJ2-3; 8 nucleotides line up with TRBD2. The CDR3 is made up of 14 amino acids. Germline CDR1 reads SGHVS; CDR2 reads FQNEAQ. J was trimmed by 6 bases and V by 6 bases; bases with no gene match: 8.

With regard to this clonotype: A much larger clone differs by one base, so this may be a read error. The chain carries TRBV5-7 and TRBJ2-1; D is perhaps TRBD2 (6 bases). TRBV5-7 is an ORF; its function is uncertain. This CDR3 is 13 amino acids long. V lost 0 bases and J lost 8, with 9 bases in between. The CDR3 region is CASSLGGVYEQFF. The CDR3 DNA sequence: TGTGCCAGCAGCTTGGGGGGGGTCTATGAGCAGTTCTTC.

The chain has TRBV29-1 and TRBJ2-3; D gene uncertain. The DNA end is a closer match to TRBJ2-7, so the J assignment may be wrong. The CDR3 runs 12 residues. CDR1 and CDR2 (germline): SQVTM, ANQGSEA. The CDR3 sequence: CSDVDANFEQYF. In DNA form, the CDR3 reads TGCAGCGACGTAGATGCAAACTTCGAGCAGTACTTC.

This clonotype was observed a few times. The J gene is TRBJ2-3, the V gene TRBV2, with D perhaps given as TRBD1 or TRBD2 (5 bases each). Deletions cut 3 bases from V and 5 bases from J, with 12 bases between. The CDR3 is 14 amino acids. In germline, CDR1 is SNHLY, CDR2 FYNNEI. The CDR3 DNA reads TGTGCCAGCAGTGAGGCCGTGGGGGTAGATACGCAGTATTTT. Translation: CASSEAVGVDTQYF. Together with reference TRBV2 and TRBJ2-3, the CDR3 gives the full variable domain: EPEVTQTPSHQVTQMGQEVILRCVPISNHLYFYWYRQILGQKVEFLVSFYNNEISEKSEIFDDQFSVERPDGSNFTLKIRSTKLEDSAMYFCASSEAVGVDTQYFGPGTRLTVL.

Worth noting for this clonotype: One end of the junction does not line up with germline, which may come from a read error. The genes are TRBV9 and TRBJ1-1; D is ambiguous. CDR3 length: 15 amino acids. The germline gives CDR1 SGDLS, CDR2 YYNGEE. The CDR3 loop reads CASSVGTARNHEEHF. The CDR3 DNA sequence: TGTGCCAGCAGCGTAGGGACGGCACGGAATCATGAAGAGCACTTT.

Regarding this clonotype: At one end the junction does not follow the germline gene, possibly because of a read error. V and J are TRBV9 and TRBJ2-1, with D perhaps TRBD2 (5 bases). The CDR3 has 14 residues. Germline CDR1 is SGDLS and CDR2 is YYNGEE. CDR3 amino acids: CASSPSAGRGDQLF. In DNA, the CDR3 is TGTGCCAGCAGCCCCTCGGCGGGCCGTGGTGATCAGCTCTTC.

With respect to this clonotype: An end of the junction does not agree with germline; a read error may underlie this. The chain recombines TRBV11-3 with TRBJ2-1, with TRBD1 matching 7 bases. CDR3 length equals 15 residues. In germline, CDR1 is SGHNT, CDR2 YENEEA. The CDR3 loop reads CASSIDLTGYTEAFF. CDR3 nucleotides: TGTGCCAGCAGCATAGATCTGACAGGGTACACTGAAGCTTTCTTC.

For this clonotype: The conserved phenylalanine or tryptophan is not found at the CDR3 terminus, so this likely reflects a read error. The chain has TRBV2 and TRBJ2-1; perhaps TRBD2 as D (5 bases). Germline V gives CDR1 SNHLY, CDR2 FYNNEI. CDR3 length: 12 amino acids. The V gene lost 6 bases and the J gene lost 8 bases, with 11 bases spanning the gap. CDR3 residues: CASSVEGYEQFS. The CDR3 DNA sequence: TGTGCCAGCAGCGTTGAGGGTTATGAGCAGTTCTCC.

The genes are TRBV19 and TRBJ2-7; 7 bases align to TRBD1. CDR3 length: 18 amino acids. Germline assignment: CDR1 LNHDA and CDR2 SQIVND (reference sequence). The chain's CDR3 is CASSIHTDGTALSYEQYV. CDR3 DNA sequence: TGTGCCAGCAGTATACATACAGACGGGACAGCCCTTTCCTACGAGCAGTACGTC.

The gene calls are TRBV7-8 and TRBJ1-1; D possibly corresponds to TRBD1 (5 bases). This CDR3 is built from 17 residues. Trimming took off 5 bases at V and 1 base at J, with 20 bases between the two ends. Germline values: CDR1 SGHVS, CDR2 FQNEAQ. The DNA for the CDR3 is TGTGCCAGCAGCGTAGAGGAGGGGCCCCAGGAGAACACTGAAGCTTTCTTT. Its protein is CASSVEEGPQENTEAFF.

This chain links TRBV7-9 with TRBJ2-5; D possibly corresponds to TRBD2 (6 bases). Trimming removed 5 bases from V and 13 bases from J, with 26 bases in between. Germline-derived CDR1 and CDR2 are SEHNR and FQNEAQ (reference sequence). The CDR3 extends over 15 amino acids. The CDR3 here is CASSPEGNYGYTLYF. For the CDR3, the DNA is TGTGCCAGCAGCCCGGAGGGCAACTATGGCTACACCTTGTACTTC.

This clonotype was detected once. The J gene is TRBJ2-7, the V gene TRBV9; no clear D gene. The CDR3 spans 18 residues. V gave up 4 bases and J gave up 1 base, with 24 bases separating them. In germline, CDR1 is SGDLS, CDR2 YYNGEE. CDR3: CASSFLPDGPALSYEQYV. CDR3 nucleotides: TGTGCCAGCAGCTTTCTTCCGGACGGGCCAGCCCTTTCCTACGAGCAGTACGTC.

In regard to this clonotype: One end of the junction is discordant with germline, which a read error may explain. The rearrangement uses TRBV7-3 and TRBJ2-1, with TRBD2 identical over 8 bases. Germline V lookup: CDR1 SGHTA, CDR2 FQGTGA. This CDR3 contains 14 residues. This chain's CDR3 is CASSLSERGYYKDF. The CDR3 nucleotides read TGTGCCAGCAGCTTATCGGAGCGGGGGTACTACAAGGACTTC.

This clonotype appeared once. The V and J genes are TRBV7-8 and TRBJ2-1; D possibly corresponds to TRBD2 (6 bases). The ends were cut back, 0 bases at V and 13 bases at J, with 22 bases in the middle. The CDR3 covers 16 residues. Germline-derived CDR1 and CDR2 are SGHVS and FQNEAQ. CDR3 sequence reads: CASSLAGGNDTNYQFF. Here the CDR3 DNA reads TGTGCCAGCAGCTTAGCGGGAGGTAACGATACGAATTATCAGTTCTTC.

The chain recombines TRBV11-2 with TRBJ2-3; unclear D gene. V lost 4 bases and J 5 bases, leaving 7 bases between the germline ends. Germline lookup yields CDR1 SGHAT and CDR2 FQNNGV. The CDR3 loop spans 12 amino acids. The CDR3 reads CASSWGGDTQYF. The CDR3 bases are TGTGCCAGCAGCTGGGGTGGAGATACGCAGTATTTT.

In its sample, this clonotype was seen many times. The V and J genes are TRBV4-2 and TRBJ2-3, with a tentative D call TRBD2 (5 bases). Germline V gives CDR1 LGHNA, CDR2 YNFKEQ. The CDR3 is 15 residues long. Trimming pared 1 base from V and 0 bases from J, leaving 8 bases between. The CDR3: CASSQASTSTDTQYF. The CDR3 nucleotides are TGTGCCAGCAGCCAAGCTAGCACCAGCACAGATACGCAGTATTTT.

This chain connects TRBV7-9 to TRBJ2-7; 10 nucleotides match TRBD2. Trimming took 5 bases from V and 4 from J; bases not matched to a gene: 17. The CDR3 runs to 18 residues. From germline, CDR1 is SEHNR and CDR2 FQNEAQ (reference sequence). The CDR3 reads CASSIRSGRADLQYEQYV. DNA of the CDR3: TGTGCCAGCAGCATCCGCAGCGGGAGGGCAGATCTGCAGTACGAGCAGTACGTC.

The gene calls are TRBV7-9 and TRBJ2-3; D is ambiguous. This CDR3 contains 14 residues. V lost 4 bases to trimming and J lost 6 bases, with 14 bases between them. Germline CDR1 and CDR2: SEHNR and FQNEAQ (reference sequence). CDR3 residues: CASSSARGADTQYF. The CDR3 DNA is TGTGCCAGCAGCTCTGCAAGAGGCGCCGATACGCAGTATTTT. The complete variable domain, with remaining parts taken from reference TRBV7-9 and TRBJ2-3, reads DTGVSQNPRHKITKRGQNVTFRCDPISEHNRLYWYRQTLGQGPEFLTYFQNEAQLEKSRLLSDRFSAERPKGSFSTLEIQRTEQGDSAMYLCASSSARGADTQYFGPGTRLTVL.

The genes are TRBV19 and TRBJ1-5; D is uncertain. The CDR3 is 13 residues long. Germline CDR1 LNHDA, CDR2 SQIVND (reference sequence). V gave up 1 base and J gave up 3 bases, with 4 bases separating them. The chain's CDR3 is CASSIGFNQPQHF. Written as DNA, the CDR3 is TGTGCCAGTAGTATAGGGTTCAATCAGCCCCAGCATTTT.

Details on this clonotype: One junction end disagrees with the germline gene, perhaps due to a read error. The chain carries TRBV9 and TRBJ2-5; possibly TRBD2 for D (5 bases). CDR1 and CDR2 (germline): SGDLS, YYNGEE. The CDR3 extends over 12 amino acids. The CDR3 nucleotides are TGTGGCAGCGGCTTAGGGTCAGAGACCCAGTACTTC. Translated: CGSGLGSETQYF.